The 5 T cell receptor beta chains below were found in one sample sequenced in a study of cytomegalovirus exposure and HLA in healthy donors. A multiplex PCR was run with 60 Vbeta primers and 13 Jbeta primers. Assay: immunoSEQ multiplex PCR; the TCRdb copy retains only in-frame clones and omits some. The table records around 97,000 clones, approximately 9% of them present only once. Sequenced material: PBMCs. The origin of the receptors is a man in his fifties in good health and CMV-seropositive.

This clone was seen more than once but under ten times. V gene TRBV10-3 combines with J gene TRBJ1-2; D may be TRBD1 (5 bases). Deletions cut 4 bases from V and 4 bases from J, with 10 bases between. Looked up from germline, CDR1 is ENHRY and CDR2 is SYGVKD. The CDR3 is 13 amino acids. The CDR3 is CAISGGSGYGYTF. CDR3 in DNA: TGTGCCATCAGTGGGGGCTCCGGCTATGGCTACACCTTC.

This clone has at least ten counts. This rearrangement joins TRBV5-4 to TRBJ2-7; 8 bases agree with TRBD1. The CDR3 is 12 amino acids. Germline values: CDR1 SGHNT, CDR2 YYREEE (reference sequence). V trimming: 4 bases; J trimming: 7 bases; junction bases outside the gene matches: 4. CDR3 nucleotides: TGTGCCAGCAGCCGCGACAGGGGTGAGCAGTACTTC. It specifies CASSRDRGEQYF.

This clone turned up a few times. The J gene is TRBJ2-5, the V gene TRBV7-9, with D perhaps matching TRBD2 (7 bases). CDR1 and CDR2 from the germline V gene are SEHNR and FQNEAQ (reference sequence). V was pared by 10 bases and J by 5 bases, with 23 bases between. The CDR3 is 15 amino acids. The chain's CDR3 is CATQGLFREGETQYF. The CDR3, as DNA: TGTGCCACCCAGGGGCTTTTCAGGGAGGGTGAGACCCAGTACTTC.

In its sample, this clone was seen a few times. The chain has TRBV5-1 and TRBJ2-3; tentatively, D is TRBD1 (6 bases). The CDR3 has 15 residues. Trimming took 0 bases from V and 0 from J, leaving 8 bases between them. Germline CDR1 and CDR2: SGHRS and YFSETQ. The CDR3 spells CASSLGGHSTDTQYF. The CDR3 bases are TGCGCCAGCAGCTTGGGGGGACATAGCACAGATACGCAGTATTTT.

Note on this clone: A read error may account for a junction end that differs from germline. This chain joins TRBV30 and TRBJ1-5; possibly TRBD1 for D (6 bases). CDR1 and CDR2 from the germline V gene are GTSNPN and SVGIG (reference sequence). This CDR3 has 13 amino acids. The CDR3: CAWSQGTNQPQNF. The CDR3 DNA sequence: TGTGCCTGGAGTCAGGGGACCAATCAGCCCCAGAATTTT.